The rows below give T cell receptor beta chains drawn from one sample of a study of cytomegalovirus exposure and HLA in healthy donors. Assay used: immunoSEQ multiplex PCR; TCRdb lists only in-frame clones, some missing. The sample lists more than 250,000 clones, around 90% occurring once. The material sequenced was PBMCs. The receptors come from a woman in her 30s in good health and CMV-seropositive. The CDR3 runs from the conserved cysteine through the conserved F or W. D genes are given only for firm matches. The listing skips clone size in some rows; elsewhere it reads once, few, many or a size class.

v_gene,abundance,j_gene,d_gene,CDR3nt,CDR3aa
TRBV9,.,TRBJ2-2,.,TGTGCCAGCAGTCGCAGGGATGTGAACACCGGGGAGCTGTTTTTT,CASSRRDVNTGELFF
TRBV6-5,.,TRBJ1-2,.,TGTGCCAGCAGTTACTCGAAACAGACGGGCTACACCTTC,CASSYSKQTGYTF
TRBV25-1,.,TRBJ1-1,TRBD1,TGTGCCAGCAGTGAATTGACAGGGCTGGCCACTGAAGCTTTCTTT,CASSELTGLATEAFF
TRBV7-8,.,TRBJ2-7,.,TGTGCCAGCAGCCTCTCCCCCTACGAGCAGTACTTC,CASSLSPYEQYF
TRBV7-8,.,TRBJ2-7,.,TGTGCCAGCAGCCTTAGATCCGAAACCTACGAGCAGTACTTC,CASSLRSETYEQYF
TRBV9,.,TRBJ1-5,TRBD1,TGTGCCAGCAGCGCCCTTGGACAGGGAAATCAGCCCCAGCATTTT,CASSALGQGNQPQHF
TRBV9,.,TRBJ1-2,TRBD1,TGTGCCAGCAGCGTAAGTCCGGGACAGGCGAAAGATGGCTACACCTTC,CASSVSPGQAKDGYTF
TRBV7-8,few,TRBJ1-2,.,TGTGCCAGCAGCTTGAATTACAGGGATGGCTACACCTTC,CASSLNYRDGYTF
TRBV5-1,.,TRBJ2-1,TRBD1,TGCGCCAGCAGTCTGCGACAGGGGGCCTACAATGAGCAGTTCTTC,CASSLRQGAYNEQFF
TRBV5-1,.,TRBJ2-7,TRBD2,TGCGCCAGCAGCCCCTGGACTAGCGGGGACGAGCAGTACTTC,CASSPWTSGDEQYF
TRBV5-1,.,TRBJ2-3,TRBD2,TGCGCCAGCAGCTTTGAGCGGGGGGCGGTAGATACGCAGTATTTT,CASSFERGAVDTQYF
TRBV19,few,TRBJ2-5,.,TGTGCCAGTAGTATGGGCCAGGGCCAAGAGACCCAGTACTTC,CASSMGQGQETQYF